Sequencing of this T cell receptor beta chain was carried out in a study of T cells after yellow fever vaccination (dated by TCRdb to the late 2010s). Looking at the study overall: Libraries from fractions with low cell numbers were prepared with the SMART-Seq v4 Ultra Low Input RNA kit. To follow T-cell clones before and after both primary and booster YFV17D yellow fever vaccination, bulk TCR alpha and beta repertoires underwent longitudinal sequencing. Two healthy male donors, one aged 18 to 30 and one aged 30 to 40 years, were included in the cohort. Blood was collected at multiple timepoints before and after primary and secondary immunization, and bulk PBMC replicates and cell subsets were isolated. Points the paper makes about the study in general: The secondary T-cell response was found to be weaker but faster than the primary response, with a peak reached on day 5 rather than on day 15. After the booster, most clones that had expanded after primary vaccination were detected again (around 97% of CD4 and around 88% of CD8), suggesting broad maintenance of memory. A small fraction of clonotypes appeared in both the CD4 and CD8 compartments, likely as a result of convergent recombination. Because the study included only a couple of donors, the extent to which the findings can be generalized is limited. FACS-sorted repertoires could contain abundant contaminating clonotypes from the bulk population, so computational filtering was required.

V and J lose 5 bases and 0 bases, and a span of 16 bases separates them. The CDR3 sequence holds 16 residues, the cysteine and phenylalanine included. Left in the record is the CDR3 DNA by itself, 48 bases read in frame from the first base. From the germline V gene (reference sequence), CDR1 is SSHAT and CDR2 is FNYEAQ. Notes on this clonotype: It lacks a known antigen. Base qualities were left out, and no much larger clone turns up one base away.

Sequencing took place on an Illumina NovaSeq 6000. TCR cDNA was synthesized by 5'RACE template switching, which introduced a universal primer site and unique molecular identifiers. Priming for cDNA synthesis came from both the TCR alpha and TCR beta constant segments. Two PCR steps were used to amplify libraries, with sample barcodes and sequencing adapters being added in the second step. Sequencing of the libraries was done on either Illumina HiSeq 2500 (2x100 bp) or NovaSeq (2x150 bp). In the paper's pipeline: Reads were demultiplexed and collapsed into UMI consensus sequences with MIGEC, and V(D)J alignment was performed with MiXCR. Vaccine-responding clonotypes were identified with edgeR using replicate PBMC samples, with FDR below 0.01 and a log2 fold change above 5 up to day 15 being required. Bulk clonotypes were assigned CD4 or CD8 identity according to which sequenced CD4 or CD8 repertoire held them at higher abundance. The public reads were reprocessed in TCRdb via fastp at Q25 and MiXCR, keeping in-frame beta chains. Every CDR3 protein is listed once, alongside the most common genes and DNA of its rows. TCRdb, not the original authors, processed these V and J calls. Counted in this sample were 150,000 to 200,000 distinct CDR3 sequences; roughly 8.8% of them appeared once. The ten top clones hold 35% to 40% of the sample.

The treatment or condition label here, explained by the study, means: live attenuated yellow fever vaccine strain. A standard Ficoll-Paque protocol was used to isolate PBMCs from peripheral blood. Dynabeads CD4 and CD8 positive selection kits were used to isolate the CD4 and CD8 T-cell fractions. RNA was extracted with TriZol from bulk PBMCs, CD4 and CD8 fractions, and dextramer-positive and dextramer-negative fractions. The receptor comes from a young man who received the YFV17D yellow fever vaccine. The receptor chain draws on TRBV7-7 and TRBJ2-5; the D segment could be TRBD1, given 6 matching bases. The sample here was CD8+ T cells sorted from PBMCs, taken 45 days after the yellow fever booster vaccination. The CDR3 loop reads CASSLLPGGNQETQYF. The DNA sequence follows: TGTGCCAGCAGCCTGTTGCCTGGGGGCAACCAAGAGACCCAGTACTTC.